This is a list of T cell receptor beta chains from one sample in a study of spatial heterogeneity in lung cancer. TCRdb reprocessed the 5' RACE reads with MiXCR, giving one entry per CDR3 protein. The sample records 60,000 or so distinct CDR3 sequences, 6.3% being singletons. The sequencing here drew on PBMCs, taken at surgery. These receptors all stem from a female donor with early-stage non-small cell lung cancer. Each CDR3 is given with its conserved first and last residue. A D gene is named only where the DNA matches it firmly. A clone size is listed for some rows: how often the clone was seen (once, few, many), or a class if it is expanded.

>many|TRBV29-1|TRBJ1-4|.
CSVGDPEKLFF
TGCAGCGTTGGGGATCCCGAAAAACTGTTTTTT
>many|TRBV12-3/TRBV12-4|TRBJ2-1|.
CAAKGEGYNEQFF
TGTGCCGCAAAAGGAGAGGGATACAATGAGCAGTTCTTC
>.|TRBV28|TRBJ1-6|TRBD1
CASRQTGTGNSPLHF
TGTGCCAGCAGGCAAACCGGGACAGGGAATTCACCCCTCCACTTT
>many|TRBV5-1|TRBJ2-5|.
CASSQAPAGVGQETQYF
TGCGCCAGCAGCCAGGCCCCGGCGGGTGTAGGGCAAGAGACCCAGTACTTC
>many|TRBV5-1|TRBJ1-1|.
CASSRQDRNTEAFF
TGCGCCAGCAGCAGACAAGACAGGAACACTGAAGCTTTCTTT
>.|TRBV12-3/TRBV12-4|TRBJ1-2|.
CASSFGPGDYGYTF
TGTGCCAGCAGTTTCGGGCCGGGAGACTATGGCTACACCTTC
>many|TRBV11-2|TRBJ2-5|.
CASSLSDGETQYF
TGTGCCAGCAGCTTAAGTGATGGAGAGACCCAGTACTTC
>few|TRBV2|TRBJ2-3|TRBD1
CASGRQGPDTQYF
TGTGCCAGCGGCCGACAGGGACCAGATACGCAGTATTTT
>few|TRBV28|TRBJ2-6|.
CASSPRHRSGANVLTF
TGTGCCAGCAGTCCCCGACACCGCTCTGGGGCCAACGTCCTGACTTTC
>many|TRBV7-9|TRBJ2-5|TRBD2
CASSLGPGTSLRETQYF
TGTGCCAGCAGCTTAGGCCCCGGGACTAGCTTGCGCGAGACCCAGTACTTC
>.|TRBV20-1|TRBJ2-1|TRBD2
CSASRGERDEQFF
TGCAGTGCTAGCCGGGGGGAGAGGGATGAGCAGTTCTTC
>.|TRBV14|TRBJ2-7|.
CASSQGMDSSYEQYF
TGTGCCAGCAGCCAAGGAATGGACAGCTCCTACGAGCAGTACTTC
>many|TRBV24-1|TRBJ2-1|TRBD2
CATSATGRLAGDEQFF
TGTGCCACCAGTGCTACTGGTAGACTAGCGGGCGATGAGCAGTTCTTC
>few|TRBV12-5|TRBJ2-5|TRBD2
CASGLRPSGGETQYF
TGTGCTAGTGGTTTGCGGCCTAGCGGTGGGGAGACCCAGTACTTC
>.|TRBV9|TRBJ1-4|TRBD1
CASSVRGQGNEKLFF
TGTGCCAGCAGCGTCCGGGGACAGGGTAATGAAAAACTGTTTTTT
>many|TRBV15|TRBJ2-5|TRBD1
CATSEVGQGAIQETQYF
TGTGCCACCAGCGAAGTGGGACAGGGGGCGATTCAGGAGACCCAGTACTTC
>.|TRBV28|TRBJ1-5|.
CASTPNNSNQPQHF
TGTGCCAGCACCCCGAACAATAGCAATCAGCCCCAGCATTTT
>many|TRBV5-1|TRBJ2-7|.
CASSLVAGHDEQYF
TGCGCCAGCAGCTTGGTTGCAGGGCACGACGAGCAGTACTTC
>.|TRBV7-6|TRBJ2-3|.
CASSAEGPTSTDTQYF
TGTGCCAGCAGTGCCGAGGGGCCCACTAGCACAGATACGCAGTATTTT
>few|TRBV5-1|TRBJ2-5|TRBD2
CASSLGLAGDNQETQYF
TGCGCCAGCAGCCTTGGACTAGCGGGGGACAACCAAGAGACCCAGTACTTC
>few|TRBV5-1|TRBJ2-7|.
CASSLGRASYEQYF
TGCGCCAGCAGCTTAGGCAGAGCCTCCTACGAGCAGTACTTC
>many|TRBV7-9|TRBJ2-1|TRBD2
CASSLGSGNEQFF
TGTGCCAGCAGCTTAGGTAGCGGGAATGAGCAGTTCTTC
>many|TRBV12-3/TRBV12-4|TRBJ2-3|TRBD2
CASSFPSAGGTDTQYF
TGTGCCAGCAGTTTCCCCTCAGCGGGAGGCACAGATACGCAGTATTTT
>.|TRBV2|TRBJ2-6|.
CASNQGRAGANVLTF
TGTGCCAGCAACCAGGGCAGGGCGGGGGCCAACGTCCTGACTTTC
>.|TRBV20-1|TRBJ2-1|TRBD2
CSLRFSGTYNEQFF
TGCAGCTTGAGATTTAGCGGGACTTACAATGAGCAGTTCTTC
>.|TRBV5-1|TRBJ2-7|.
CASSLEMGTGEQYF
TGCGCCAGCAGCTTGGAGATGGGGACGGGGGAGCAGTACTTC
>.|TRBV6-1|TRBJ1-2|.
CASSEAAGNGGYGYTF
TGTGCCAGCAGTGAAGCCGCCGGTAACGGCGGCTATGGCTACACCTTC
>few|TRBV7-3|TRBJ1-6|.
CASSLRGADNSPLHF
TGTGCCAGCAGCTTAAGGGGGGCAGACAATTCACCCCTCCACTTT
>many|TRBV28|TRBJ2-6|.
CASSSPHSGANVLTF
TGTGCCAGCAGTTCCCCACACTCTGGGGCCAACGTCCTGACTTTC
>many|TRBV6-5|TRBJ1-2|TRBD1
CASSRGQSDGYTF
TGTGCCAGCAGTAGGGGACAGTCAGATGGCTACACCTTC
>many|TRBV9|TRBJ2-7|TRBD1
CASSEGTGMGRQYF
TGTGCCAGCAGCGAGGGGACAGGGATGGGTCGGCAGTACTTC
>many|TRBV20-1|TRBJ2-5|TRBD2
CSAREIAGYQETQYF
TGCAGTGCTAGAGAGATAGCGGGGTACCAAGAGACCCAGTACTTC
>many|TRBV2|TRBJ1-1|.
CASSVAKTGHAFF
TGTGCCAGCAGTGTAGCTAAAACAGGACACGCTTTCTTT
>.|TRBV5-1|TRBJ2-3|TRBD2
CASRSSGGARDTQYF
TGCGCCAGCAGAAGTAGCGGGGGGGCTAGAGATACGCAGTATTTT
>many|TRBV27|TRBJ1-5|.
CASSPRDSNQPQHF
TGTGCCAGCAGTCCCAGGGATAGCAATCAGCCCCAGCATTTT
>few|TRBV29-1|TRBJ1-1|.
CSVAGSKDTEAFF
TGCAGCGTCGCGGGTTCGAAGGACACTGAAGCTTTCTTT
>.|TRBV7-8|TRBJ2-1|TRBD2
CASSLANRGGYNEQFF
TGTGCCAGCAGCTTAGCGAACCGGGGGGGGTACAATGAGCAGTTCTTC
>many|TRBV5-1|TRBJ1-1|.
CASSSDKVWTEAFF
TGCGCCAGCAGCTCCGACAAGGTTTGGACTGAAGCTTTCTTT
>.|TRBV5-6|TRBJ2-7|.
CASSFNGLEQYF
TGTGCCAGCAGCTTCAACGGACTCGAGCAGTACTTC
>many|TRBV12-3/TRBV12-4|TRBJ1-2|.
CASSFGAHYGYTF
TGTGCCAGCAGTTTCGGTGCCCATTATGGCTACACCTTC
>once|TRBV7-8|TRBJ1-6|.
CASSLESPLHF
TGTGCCAGCAGCTTAGAGTCACCCCTCCACTTT
>many|TRBV12-3/TRBV12-4|TRBJ1-5|TRBD1
CASRPTGGNQPQHF
TGTGCCAGCAGACCGACAGGGGGGAATCAGCCCCAGCATTTT